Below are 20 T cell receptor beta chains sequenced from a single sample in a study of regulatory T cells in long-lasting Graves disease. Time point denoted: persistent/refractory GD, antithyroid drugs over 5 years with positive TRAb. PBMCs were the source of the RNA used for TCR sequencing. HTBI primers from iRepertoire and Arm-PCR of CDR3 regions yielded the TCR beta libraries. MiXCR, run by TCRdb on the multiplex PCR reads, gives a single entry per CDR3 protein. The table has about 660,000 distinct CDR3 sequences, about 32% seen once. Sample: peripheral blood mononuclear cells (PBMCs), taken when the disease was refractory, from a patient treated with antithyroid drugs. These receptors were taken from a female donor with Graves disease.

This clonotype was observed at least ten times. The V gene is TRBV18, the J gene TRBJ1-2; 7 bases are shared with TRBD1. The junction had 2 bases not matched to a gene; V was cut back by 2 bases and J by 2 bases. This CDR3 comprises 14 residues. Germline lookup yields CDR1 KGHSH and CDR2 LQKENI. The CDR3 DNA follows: TGTGCCAGCTCACCAGGACAGGCCAACTATGGCTACACCTTC. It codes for CASSPGQANYGYTF.

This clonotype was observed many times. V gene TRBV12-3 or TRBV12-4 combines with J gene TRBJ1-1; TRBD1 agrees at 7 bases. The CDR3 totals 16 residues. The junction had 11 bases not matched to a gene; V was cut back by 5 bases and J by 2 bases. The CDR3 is CASSHDRAGGNTEAFF. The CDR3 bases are TGTGCCAGCAGTCACGACAGGGCAGGGGGAAACACTGAAGCTTTCTTT.

The CDR3 region has the DNA TGTGCCAGCAGCCAGGGACTAGTGAACACCGGGGAGCTGTTTTTT. It specifies CASSQGLVNTGELFF. This chain joins TRBV13 and TRBJ2-2; TRBD2 aligns across 8 bases. This CDR3 has 15 residues. Per the germline V gene, CDR1 is PRHDT and CDR2 is FYEKMQ (reference sequence). The J segment lost 1 base and the V segment lost 5 bases, leaving 3 bases of the junction unmatched.

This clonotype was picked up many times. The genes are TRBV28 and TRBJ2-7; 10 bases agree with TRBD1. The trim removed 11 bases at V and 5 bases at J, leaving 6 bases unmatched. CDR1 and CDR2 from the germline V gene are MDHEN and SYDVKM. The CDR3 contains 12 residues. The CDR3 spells CASGTGAHEQYF. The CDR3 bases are TGTGCCTCCGGGACAGGGGCCCACGAGCAGTACTTC.

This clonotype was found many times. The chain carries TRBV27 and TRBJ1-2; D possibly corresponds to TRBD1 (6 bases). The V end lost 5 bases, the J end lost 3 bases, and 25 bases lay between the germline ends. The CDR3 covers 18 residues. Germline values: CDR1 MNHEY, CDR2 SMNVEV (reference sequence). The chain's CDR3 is CASSRRLTGLGDYYGYTF. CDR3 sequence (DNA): TGTGCCAGCAGTCGACGCCTCACAGGGCTAGGAGACTACTATGGCTACACCTTC.

CDR3 DNA sequence: TGCGCCAGCAGTCCCGCCGAACAGGCAACTAATGAAAAACTGTTTTTT. It translates to CASSPAEQATNEKLFF. V is TRBV5-1 and J is TRBJ1-4; the D gene is possibly TRBD1 (5 bases). Per germline, CDR1 SGHRS and CDR2 YFSETQ. With 5 bases removed from V and 0 bases from J, the gap between germline ends came to 14 bases. The CDR3 is 16 amino acids.

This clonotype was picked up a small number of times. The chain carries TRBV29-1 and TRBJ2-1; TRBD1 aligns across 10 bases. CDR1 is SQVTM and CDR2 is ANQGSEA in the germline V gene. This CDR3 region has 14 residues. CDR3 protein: CSGTGASSYNEQFF. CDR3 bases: TGCAGTGGGACAGGGGCTAGCTCCTACAATGAGCAGTTCTTC.

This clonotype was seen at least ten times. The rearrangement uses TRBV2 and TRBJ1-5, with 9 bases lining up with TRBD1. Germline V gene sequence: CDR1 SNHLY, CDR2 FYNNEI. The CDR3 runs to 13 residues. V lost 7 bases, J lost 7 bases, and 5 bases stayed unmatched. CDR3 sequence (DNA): TGTGCCAGCACCTCGGGACAGGGCCAGCCCCAGCATTTT. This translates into CASTSGQGQPQHF.

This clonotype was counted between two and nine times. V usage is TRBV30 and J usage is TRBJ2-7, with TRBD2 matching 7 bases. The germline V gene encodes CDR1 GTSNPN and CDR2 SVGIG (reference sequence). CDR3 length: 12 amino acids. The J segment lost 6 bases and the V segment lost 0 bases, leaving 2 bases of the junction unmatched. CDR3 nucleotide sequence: TGTGCCTGGAGTGTAGGGAGGGCCGAGCAGTACTTC. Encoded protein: CAWSVGRAEQYF.

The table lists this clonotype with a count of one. The CDR3 DNA is TGTGCCAGTGGACGGTCGAACACTGAAGCTTTCTTT. Translating it yields CASGRSNTEAFF. The rearrangement links TRBV19 to TRBJ1-1; D ambiguous. Germline values: CDR1 LNHDA, CDR2 SQIVND (reference sequence). The CDR3 length is 12 residues. Trimming took off 8 bases at V and 1 base at J, with 8 bases between the two ends.

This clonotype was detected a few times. The DNA for the CDR3 is TGTGCCAGCAGTTCAGGACAGGGGGTTGGGGGAGCGGCTTCACCCCTCCACTTT. It specifies CASSSGQGVGGAASPLHF. The chain recombines TRBV12-3 or TRBV12-4 with TRBJ1-6; 10 bases are shared with TRBD1. The CDR3 has 18 residues. The junction had 15 bases not matched to a gene; V was cut back by 4 bases and J by 9 bases.

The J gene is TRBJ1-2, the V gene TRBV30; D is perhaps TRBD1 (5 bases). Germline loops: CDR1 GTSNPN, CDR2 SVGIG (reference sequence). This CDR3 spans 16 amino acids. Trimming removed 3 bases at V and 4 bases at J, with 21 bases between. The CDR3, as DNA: TGTGCCTGGAGCCCCACGTTGCGGGGCGCCGGCTATGGCTACACCTTC. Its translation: CAWSPTLRGAGYGYTF.

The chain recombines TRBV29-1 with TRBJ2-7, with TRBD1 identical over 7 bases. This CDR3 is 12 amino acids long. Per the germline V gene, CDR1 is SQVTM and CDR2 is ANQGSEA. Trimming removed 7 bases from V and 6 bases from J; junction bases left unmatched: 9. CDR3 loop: CSATTGRLEQYF. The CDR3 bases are TGCAGCGCCACGACAGGGCGACTCGAGCAGTACTTC.

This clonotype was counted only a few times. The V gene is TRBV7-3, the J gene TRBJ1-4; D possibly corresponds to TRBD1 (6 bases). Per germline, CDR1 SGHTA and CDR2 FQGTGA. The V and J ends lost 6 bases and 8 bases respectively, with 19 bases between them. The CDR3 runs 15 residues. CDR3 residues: CASSLGQLGSEKLFF. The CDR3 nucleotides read TGTGCCAGCAGTCTCGGACAGTTGGGATCCGAAAAACTGTTTTTT.

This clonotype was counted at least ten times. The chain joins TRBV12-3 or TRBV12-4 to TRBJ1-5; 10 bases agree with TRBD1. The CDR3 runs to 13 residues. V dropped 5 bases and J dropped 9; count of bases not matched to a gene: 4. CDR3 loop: CASSTGQGLPQHF. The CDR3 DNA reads TGTGCCAGCAGTACGGGACAGGGGTTGCCCCAGCATTTT.

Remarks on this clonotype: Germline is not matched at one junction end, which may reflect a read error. CDR3 loop: CAGSRDIPYEQYF. The DNA of the CDR3 is TGTGCCGGCAGCCGGGACATCCCCTACGAGCAGTACTTC. The chain couples TRBV6-1 to TRBJ2-7, with a possible D match to TRBD1 (6 bases). The CDR3 extends over 13 amino acids. CDR1 MNHNS and CDR2 SASEGT come from the germline V gene.

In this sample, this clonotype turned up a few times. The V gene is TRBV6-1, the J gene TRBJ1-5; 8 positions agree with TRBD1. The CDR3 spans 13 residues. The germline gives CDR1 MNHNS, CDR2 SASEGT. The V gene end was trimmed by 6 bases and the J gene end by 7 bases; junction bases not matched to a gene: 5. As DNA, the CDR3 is TGTGCCAGCAGGTCGACAGGGGACCAGCCCCAGCATTTT. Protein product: CASRSTGDQPQHF.

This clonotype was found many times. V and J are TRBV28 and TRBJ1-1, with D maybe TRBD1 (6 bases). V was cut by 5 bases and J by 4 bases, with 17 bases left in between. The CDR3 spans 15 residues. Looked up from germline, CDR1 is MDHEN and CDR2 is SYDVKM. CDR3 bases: TGTGCCAGCAGTCCCCCGCAGACAGGAATCACTGAAGCTTTCTTT. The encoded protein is CASSPPQTGITEAFF.

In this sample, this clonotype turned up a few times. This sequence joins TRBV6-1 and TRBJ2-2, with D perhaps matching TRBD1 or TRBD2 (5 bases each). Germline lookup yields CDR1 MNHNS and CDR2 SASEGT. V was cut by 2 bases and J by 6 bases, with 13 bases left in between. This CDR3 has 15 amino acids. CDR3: CASSEPWGRPGELFF. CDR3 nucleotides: TGTGCCAGCAGTGAACCCTGGGGACGCCCCGGGGAGCTGTTTTTT.

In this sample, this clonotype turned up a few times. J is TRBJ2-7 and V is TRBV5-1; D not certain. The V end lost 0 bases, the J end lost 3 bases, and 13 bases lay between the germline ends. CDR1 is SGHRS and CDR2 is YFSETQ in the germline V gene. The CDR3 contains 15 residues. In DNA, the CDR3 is TGCGCCAGCAGCTTGGGCTCCGTGGGGAACTACGAGCAGTACTTC. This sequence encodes CASSLGSVGNYEQYF.